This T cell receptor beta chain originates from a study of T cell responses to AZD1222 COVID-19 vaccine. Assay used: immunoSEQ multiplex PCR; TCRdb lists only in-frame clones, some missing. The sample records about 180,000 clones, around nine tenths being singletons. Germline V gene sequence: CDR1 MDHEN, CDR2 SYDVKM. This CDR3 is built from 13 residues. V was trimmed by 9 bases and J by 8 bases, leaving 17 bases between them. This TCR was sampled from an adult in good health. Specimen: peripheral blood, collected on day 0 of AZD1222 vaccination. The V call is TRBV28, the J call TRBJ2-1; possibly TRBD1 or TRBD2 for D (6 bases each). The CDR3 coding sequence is TGTGCCAGTCAAGGGGGGATCCCCTATGAGCAGTTCTTC. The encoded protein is CASQGGIPYEQFF.